A selection of T cell receptor beta chains follows, all from one sample in a study of cytomegalovirus exposure and HLA in healthy donors. Only in-frame clones appear in the TCRdb table, and some are missing; sequencing was by immunoSEQ multiplex PCR. The repertoire has 150,000 to 200,000 clones, 70% to 85% of them found once; the top ten carry under 3%. The sample taken for sequencing was PBMCs. These receptor sequences come from a human donor in good health. Each CDR3 is given with its conserved first and last residue. A D gene is named only where the DNA matches it firmly. The listing skips clone size in some rows; elsewhere it reads once, few, many or a size class.

d_gene,v_gene,j_gene,abundance,CDR3nt,CDR3aa
TRBD1,TRBV30,TRBJ1-5,few,TGTGCTGGAGGGGGACAGAACAATCAGCCCCAGCATTTT,CAGGGQNNQPQHF
NA,TRBV5-5,TRBJ2-7,NA,TGTGCCAGCAGCTTGGTAGATTCCTACGAGCAGTACTTC,CASSLVDSYEQYF
NA,TRBV6-6,TRBJ2-1,NA,TGTGCCAGCAGTTACTCCGTACAGGGCAATGAGCAGTTCTTC,CASSYSVQGNEQFF
NA,TRBV11-1,TRBJ2-7,NA,TGTGCCAGCAGCTTAGACAGGGGAGGCGAGCAGTACTTC,CASSLDRGGEQYF
NA,TRBV6-5,TRBJ1-6,NA,TGTGCCAGCAGTTTCTACGGGTCCGTGGGGCATTCACCCCTCCACTTT,CASSFYGSVGHSPLHF
NA,TRBV9,TRBJ2-7,NA,TGTGCCAGCAGCGAAGCGGTTACGACTCCTGTGCAGTACTTC,CASSEAVTTPVQYF
NA,TRBV25-1,TRBJ2-1,NA,TGTGCCAGCAGTGATGCTCTCAGGACTCCGAATGAGCAGTTCTTC,CASSDALRTPNEQFF
TRBD2,TRBV9,TRBJ2-7,NA,TGTGCCAGCAGCCCAAGCGGGGTTCCCATCTGCGAGCAGTACTTC,CASSPSGVPICEQYF
TRBD1,TRBV2,TRBJ1-5,NA,TGTGCCAGCAGTGATCGGACAGGCATCAGTCAGCCCCAGCATTTT,CASSDRTGISQPQHF
TRBD1,TRBV9,TRBJ1-2,NA,TGTGCCAGCAGCTTGGGACAGAGCTTCAACTATGGCTACACCTTC,CASSLGQSFNYGYTF
TRBD1,TRBV5-1,TRBJ1-5,NA,TGCGCCAGCAGTCTGGGGACAGGGAACTCTCAGCCCCAGCATTTT,CASSLGTGNSQPQHF
TRBD1,TRBV5-1,TRBJ2-3,once,TGCGCCAGCAGCCCCAGTCCCGGGACAGGGTTCCATACGCAGTATTTT,CASSPSPGTGFHTQYF
NA,TRBV7-3,TRBJ2-3,NA,TGTGCCAGCAGCTTAATGGTGGGGCAGGGAGATACGCAGTATTTT,CASSLMVGQGDTQYF
NA,TRBV10-3,TRBJ1-3,NA,TGTGCCATCACCTCATTTGCCAGCTCTGGAAACACCATATATTTT,CAITSFASSGNTIYF
TRBD1,TRBV18,TRBJ2-1,NA,TGTGCCAGCACGAGGGACAGGGGGCGTAATGAGCAGTTCTTC,CASTRDRGRNEQFF
TRBD2,TRBV7-2,TRBJ2-5,NA,TGTGCCACCAAGCGGGATATAATTGAGACCCAGTACTTC,CATKRDIIETQYF
NA,TRBV19,TRBJ2-5,NA,TGTGCCAGTAGTATGGAGACAGAGACTCAAGAGACCCAGTACTTC,CASSMETETQETQYF
NA,TRBV11-1,TRBJ1-1,NA,TGTGCCAGCAGCTTAGCACTAAGGAACACTGAAGCTTTCTTT,CASSLALRNTEAFF
TRBD1,TRBV5-1,TRBJ2-5,NA,TGCGCCAGCAGCATGACAGGGGATAACGGAGAGACCCAGTACTTC,CASSMTGDNGETQYF
NA,TRBV13,TRBJ1-4,NA,TGTGCCAGCAGCCATACTGCACAGGGCGATGAAAAACTGTTTTTT,CASSHTAQGDEKLFF
NA,TRBV5-4,TRBJ2-7,NA,TGTGCCAGCAGCTTGGAAGCTTCGGGACTCTACGAGCAGTACTTC,CASSLEASGLYEQYF
TRBD1,TRBV18,TRBJ1-1,NA,TGTGCCAGCTCACCCGAGACAACAGGGGGAACTTTCTTT,CASSPETTGGTFF
NA,TRBV6-1,TRBJ1-5,NA,TGTGCCAGCAGTGTTAGCAGCCCTTATAGCAATCAGCCCCAGCATTTT,CASSVSSPYSNQPQHF
TRBD1,TRBV5-1,TRBJ2-2,NA,TGCGCCAGCAGTACAGGGGGAGCTAATTCCGGGGAGCTGTTTTTT,CASSTGGANSGELFF
TRBD1,TRBV6-1,TRBJ2-5,NA,TGTGCCAGCAGTGTTGCTAGGGGGCCCCAAGAGACCCAGTACTTC,CASSVARGPQETQYF
NA,TRBV4-2,TRBJ1-5,few,TGTGCCAGCAGCCAAGGGAGACAGGTAATCAATCAGCCCCAGCATTTT,CASSQGRQVINQPQHF
NA,TRBV27,TRBJ1-6,NA,TGTGCCAGCAGGGGCCAAGGACAGTTCCAATCACCCCTCCACTTT,CASRGQGQFQSPLHF
TRBD1,TRBV10-3,TRBJ1-2,NA,TGTGCCATCAGTGAGGACAGGGGTGGATATGGCTACACCTTC,CAISEDRGGYGYTF
NA,TRBV5-4,TRBJ2-3,NA,TGTGCCAGCAGCACCGGGACTAGCACAGATACGCAGTATTTT,CASSTGTSTDTQYF
TRBD1,TRBV5-1,TRBJ2-2,NA,TGCGCCAGCAGCTCGGACAGGGCTGACACCGGGGAGCTGTTTTTT,CASSSDRADTGELFF
TRBD1,TRBV27,TRBJ1-5,NA,TGTGCCAGCAGTCTAGGACAGGGGGAGCGCAATCAGCCCCAGCATTTT,CASSLGQGERNQPQHF
NA,TRBV11-3,TRBJ1-5,NA,TGTGCCAGCAGCACCCGACACGGCAATCAGCCCCAGCATTTT,CASSTRHGNQPQHF
NA,TRBV9,TRBJ1-2,NA,TGTGCCAGCAGCGTAGCTAGTGCGGTGACCTCTGGCTATGGCTACACCTTC,CASSVASAVTSGYGYTF
TRBD1,TRBV15,TRBJ1-2,NA,TGTGCCACCAGCCCCTCCCAAGACAGGGTGGGTGGCTACACCTTC,CATSPSQDRVGGYTF
TRBD1,TRBV7-2,TRBJ1-2,NA,TGTGCCAGCAGCCGCGGGACAGGCTATGGCTACACCTTC,CASSRGTGYGYTF
TRBD2,TRBV15,TRBJ2-7,NA,TGTGCCACCAGCAGAGCGGCTAGCGGGGAGAGCTCCTACGAGCAGTACTTC,CATSRAASGESSYEQYF
NA,TRBV28,TRBJ1-5,NA,TGTGCCAGCAACAGGAGGGCCAGCAATCAGCCCCAGCATTTT,CASNRRASNQPQHF
TRBD1,TRBV19,TRBJ1-6,once,TGTGCCAGTCTGGGACAGGTCAATTCACCCCTCCACTTT,CASLGQVNSPLHF
TRBD1,TRBV27,TRBJ1-2,NA,TGTGCCAGCAGTTTCAGAGGGGGCGATGGCTACACCTTC,CASSFRGGDGYTF
TRBD2,TRBV5-1,TRBJ2-3,NA,TGCGCCAGCAGCCCCCGGGCTAGCGGAGGTGAGGATACGCAGTATTTT,CASSPRASGGEDTQYF
TRBD1,TRBV30,TRBJ1-2,NA,TGTGCCTGGAGTCTCACAAACAGGGGAAACGGCTACACCTTC,CAWSLTNRGNGYTF
TRBD1,TRBV5-4,TRBJ1-4,few,TGTGCCAGCAGACGACAGGGTAATGGGAATGAAAAACTGTTTTTT,CASRRQGNGNEKLFF
TRBD2,TRBV5-4,TRBJ2-3,NA,TGTGCCAGCAGCTCTTTTAATAGCGGGGTAGGCACAGATACGCAGTATTTT,CASSSFNSGVGTDTQYF
NA,TRBV5-1,TRBJ2-1,NA,TGCGCCAGCAGCTTGCATAGCGGCTACAATGAGCAGTTCTTC,CASSLHSGYNEQFF
NA,TRBV23-1,TRBJ1-4,few,TGCGCCAGCAGTAGAGTATCGGCAACTAATGAAAAACTGTTTTTT,CASSRVSATNEKLFF